What follows are 5 T cell receptor beta chains derived from one specimen sequenced in a study of patients and donors after allogeneic stem cell transplantation. Each CDR3 protein is one row after TCRdb ran MiXCR on the RT-PCR reads. Of more than 150,000 distinct CDR3 sequences in the sample, approximately 24% are singletons; the top ten hold roughly 25%. Sequences were obtained from blood, either unsorted or a sorted T cell fraction (not recorded which). These receptors were taken from a human donor who was either an allogeneic HSCT recipient or a stem cell or donor lymphocyte infusion donor (not recorded which). It is not recorded whose cells these are; they may come from a transplant donor.

This clonotype was seen more than once but under ten times. The chain employs TRBV6-5 and TRBJ2-1, with D possibly matching TRBD1 (7 bases). Germline assignment: CDR1 MNHEY and CDR2 SVGAGI. V lost 6 bases and J 4 bases, leaving 16 bases between the germline ends. The CDR3 length is 15 residues. The DNA of the CDR3 is TGTGCCAGCAGCCCATCAGGGGGGTCTTACAATGAGCAGTTCTTC. Encoded protein: CASSPSGGSYNEQFF.

The chain recombines TRBV12-3 or TRBV12-4 with TRBJ1-2, with D perhaps TRBD1 (5 bases). Between the trimmed V and J ends, which lost 0 bases and 14 bases, there was a span of 19 bases. This CDR3 comprises 14 residues. The CDR3 DNA reads as TGTGCCAGCAGTTTAGCGACGATGTTGGGGCCTGCTACCTTC. Its translation: CASSLATMLGPATF.

Note on this clonotype: Compared with germline, one end of the junction differs, possibly owing to a read error. The chain recombines TRBV7-7 with TRBJ2-7, with 9 bases lining up with TRBD2. The germline V gene has CDR1 SSHAT and CDR2 FNYEAQ (reference sequence). The length of the CDR3 is 14 residues. DNA for the CDR3: TGTGCTAGCAGCTTGGGACTAGCTAATTCCGAGCAGTACTTC. Its translation: CASSLGLANSEQYF. Looking up the rest from reference TRBV7-7 and TRBJ2-7 gives the full variable domain: GAGVSQSPRYKVTKRGQDVTLRCDPISSHATLYWYQQALGQGPEFLTYFNYEAQPDKSGLPSDRFSAERPEGSISTLTIQRTEQRDSAMYRCASSLGLANSEQYFGPGTRLTVT.

The rearrangement uses TRBV7-9 and TRBJ1-1; TRBD1 aligns across 10 bases. Germline V gene data show CDR1 as SEHNR and CDR2 as FQNEAQ (reference sequence). CDR3 length: 18 residues. With 1 base clipped from V and 0 bases from J, the junction kept 8 bases outside the gene matches. Here the CDR3 reads CASSLGARGQGLNTEAFF. CDR3 DNA sequence: TGTGCCAGCAGCTTAGGAGCACGGGGACAGGGGCTGAACACTGAAGCTTTCTTT.

This clonotype was observed a few times. CDR3 sequence: CASSLAGEHQPQHF. The CDR3, as DNA: TGTGCCAGCAGCTTGGCGGGGGAACATCAGCCCCAGCATTTT. The J gene is TRBJ1-5, the V gene TRBV5-4; possible D gene TRBD1, 5 bases. The CDR3 loop spans 14 amino acids. Trimming left V 0 bases short and J 5 bases short, with 9 bases between. Germline-derived CDR1 and CDR2 are SGHNT and YYREEE (reference sequence).